Sequencing of this TCR beta chain was carried out in a study of blood T cell repertoires in COVID-19. Study-wide background: T cells, B-cell-depleted T cells, or PBMCs supplied cDNA or gDNA.

The CDR3 contains 13 residues. Enrollees, about 18 to 95 years old, lived in 24 US areas. Original processing notes: Reference gene primer amplification gave nucleated cell count estimates. Libraries were prepared by immunoSEQ multiplex PCR; TCRdb keeps only in-frame clonotypes and omits some of them. Clone size and V and J calls were adopted from that table, with D and trimming inferred from the DNA. The sample records 250,000 to 350,000 clones, roughly 89% being singletons. As to this clone: Mismatch with germline at one junction end may stem from a read error.

The clonotype comes from a woman aged 18-29 years with acute COVID-19. Material for sequencing was PBMCs or T cells enriched from blood (not recorded which). The chain recombines TRBV12-3 or TRBV12-4 with TRBJ1-2, with 8 bases lining up with TRBD1. The CDR3 reads CASSPRLDRGPRF. The CDR3 bases are TGTGCCAGCAGCCCTCGACTCGACAGGGGACCTCGCTTC.